This T cell receptor (beta chain) was identified during a study of control samples from healthy donors and cancer patients. Some clones are missing from TCRdb's copy, which holds only in-frame ones; the method was immunoSEQ multiplex PCR. The sample shows 110,000 to 150,000 clones, under 90% of them seen only once. The germline V gene has CDR1 SGHNT and CDR2 YYREEE (reference sequence). V trimming: 4 bases; J trimming: 4 bases; junction bases outside the gene matches: 11. This CDR3 is built from 17 residues. The chain couples TRBV5-4 to TRBJ2-3, with 11 bases lining up with TRBD2. The sample consisted of blood. The receptor's source is a man aged 30 to 45 in good health. The DNA of the CDR3 is TGTGCCAGCAGCGAGCTAACTAGCGGGAGTTTCTCAGATACGCAGTATTTT. The encoded protein is CASSELTSGSFSDTQYF.